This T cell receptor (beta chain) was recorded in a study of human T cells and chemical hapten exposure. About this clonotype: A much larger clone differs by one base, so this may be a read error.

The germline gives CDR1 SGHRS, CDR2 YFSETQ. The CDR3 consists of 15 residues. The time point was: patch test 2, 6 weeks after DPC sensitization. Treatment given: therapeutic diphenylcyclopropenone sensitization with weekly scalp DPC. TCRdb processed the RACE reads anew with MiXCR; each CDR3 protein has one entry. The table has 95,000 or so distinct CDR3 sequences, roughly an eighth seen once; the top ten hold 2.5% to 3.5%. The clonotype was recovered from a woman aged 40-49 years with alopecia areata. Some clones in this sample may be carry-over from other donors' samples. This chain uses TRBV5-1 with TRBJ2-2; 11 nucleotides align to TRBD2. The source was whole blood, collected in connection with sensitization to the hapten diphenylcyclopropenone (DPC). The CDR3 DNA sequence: TGCGCCAGCAGCTTGTTACTAGCGGGGGCCGGGGAGCTGATTTTT. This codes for CASSLLLAGAGELIF.